The 5 T cell receptor beta chains below come from one sample, sequenced in a study of blood T cell repertoires in COVID-19. Assay: immunoSEQ multiplex PCR; the TCRdb copy retains only in-frame clones and omits some. The sample records approximately 140,000 clones, 88% being singletons. Source material: peripheral blood. These TCRs come from a human donor with COVID-19, enrolled during active disease. The donor label of this sample is uncertain.

This clone was counted a few times. For the CDR3, the DNA is TGCAGCGTTGAAGGGTTACTCGACAGGGATCGAGAGACCCAGTACTTC. Translating gives CSVEGLLDRDRETQYF. The V call is TRBV29-1, the J call TRBJ2-5, with 7 bases matching TRBD1. V shed 1 base, J shed 4 bases, and the junction held 12 bases outside the gene matches. Germline lookup yields CDR1 SQVTM and CDR2 ANQGSEA. CDR3 size: 16 residues.

Only one count was recorded for this clone. This chain links TRBV7-9 with TRBJ2-5; TRBD1 agrees at 7 bases. This CDR3 comprises 15 residues. With V trimmed by 4 bases and J by 3 bases, 8 bases remained unmatched. Germline V CDR1 and CDR2: SEHNR, FQNEAQ (reference sequence). In DNA, the CDR3 is TGTGCCAGCAGCTCGGGACAGACAGTAGAAGAGACCCAGTACTTC. This encodes CASSSGQTVEETQYF.

The J gene is TRBJ1-5, the V gene TRBV27; D remains ambiguous. The CDR3 totals 13 residues. The germline V and J ends were trimmed by 10 bases and 3 bases, with 13 bases remaining between them. The germline V gene encodes CDR1 MNHEY and CDR2 SMNVEV (reference sequence). CDR3 DNA sequence: TGTGCCACTTCGACATCCCTCAATCAGCCCCAGCATTTT. Residues: CATSTSLNQPQHF.

The chain carries TRBV6-5 and TRBJ2-7; 8 bases fit TRBD1. J gave up 2 bases and V 5 bases, and 5 bases lay outside the gene matches. Germline V gene lookup returns CDR1 MNHEY and CDR2 SVGAGI. This CDR3 spans 14 amino acids. The CDR3 sequence: CASSNGQGPYEQYF. As DNA, the CDR3 is TGTGCCAGCAGTAACGGACAGGGCCCCTACGAGCAGTACTTC.

V usage is TRBV6-6 and J usage is TRBJ1-6, with TRBD1 matching over 7 bases. Germline trimming cut 4 bases from V and 6 bases from J; bases unmatched to any gene: 6. This CDR3 has 15 residues. Germline CDR1 MNHNY, CDR2 SVGAGI (reference sequence). CDR3 sequence reads: CASSSPGTVNSPLHF. In DNA, the CDR3 is TGTGCCAGCAGTTCCCCCGGGACAGTTAATTCACCCCTCCACTTT.